The 15 T cell receptor beta chains in this list originate from one sample, sequenced in a study of T cell repertoires in cytomegalovirus infection. From the reads, TCRdb called clonotypes with MiXCR, one entry per CDR3 protein. Altogether more than 200,000 distinct CDR3 sequences are present, roughly 9% being singletons, with the ten largest covering less than 15%. The sequencing input was PBMCs. These receptors were taken from a human donor in good health (CMV status not recorded). Some clones in this sample may be carry-over from other donors' samples.

This clonotype was counted ten times or more. The rearrangement uses TRBV7-2 and TRBJ1-5, with D possibly being TRBD1 (6 bases). CDR1 SGHTA and CDR2 FQGNSA come from the germline V gene. The V gene lost 0 bases and the J gene lost 8 bases, with 17 bases spanning the gap. CDR3 length: 16 residues. CDR3 loop: CASSLAGSGGGKPQHF. The CDR3 DNA follows: TGTGCCAGCAGCTTAGCGGGTTCGGGGGGCGGGAAGCCCCAGCATTTT.

This chain connects TRBV19 to TRBJ1-1; D uncertain. The CDR3 is made up of 14 amino acids. With 2 bases removed from V and 1 base from J, the gap between germline ends came to 8 bases. Germline V gives CDR1 LNHDA, CDR2 SQIVND (reference sequence). The CDR3 loop is CASSITLRNTEAFF. For the CDR3, the DNA is TGTGCCAGTAGTATAACGCTCCGGAACACTGAAGCTTTCTTT. Full variable domain (rest looked up from reference TRBV19 and TRBJ1-1): DGGITQSPKYLFRKEGQNVTLSCEQNLNHDAMYWYRQDPGQGLRLIYYSQIVNDFQKGDIAEGYSVSREKKESFPLTVTSAQKNPTAFYLCASSITLRNTEAFFGQGTRLTVV.

V gene TRBV5-1 combines with J gene TRBJ2-3, with unresolved D. Trimming took 3 bases from V and 0 from J, leaving 8 bases between them. CDR1 is SGHRS and CDR2 is YFSETQ in the germline V gene. The CDR3 contains 14 residues. The DNA of the CDR3 is TGCGCCAGCAGCTCAGCCCCAAGCACAGATACGCAGTATTTT. The encoded protein is CASSSAPSTDTQYF. Looking up the rest from reference TRBV5-1 and TRBJ2-3 gives the full variable domain: KAGVTQTPRYLIKTRGQQVTLSCSPISGHRSVSWYQQTPGQGLQFLFEYFSETQRNKGNFPGRFSGRQFSNSRSEMNVSTLELGDSALYLCASSSAPSTDTQYFGPGTRLTVL.

This clonotype was picked up many times. J is TRBJ2-4 and V is TRBV5-6; no clear D gene. Germline V gene sequence: CDR1 SGHDT, CDR2 YYEEEE. The V and J ends lost 1 base and 3 bases respectively, with 14 bases between them. The CDR3 extends over 16 amino acids. CDR3 sequence (DNA): TGTGCCAGCAGCTTGTCCGGCAGGTCCGGCAAAAACATTCAGTACTTC. Amino acids: CASSLSGRSGKNIQYF. The whole variable domain, filled in from reference TRBV5-6 and TRBJ2-4, reads DAGVTQSPTHLIKTRGQQVTLRCSPKSGHDTVSWYQQALGQGPQFIFQYYEEEERQRGNFPDRFSGHQFPNYSSELNVNALLLGDSALYLCASSLSGRSGKNIQYFGAGTRLSVL.

This clonotype was picked up many times. The chain is built from TRBV7-8 and TRBJ2-1, with 7 bases identical to TRBD2. CDR3 size: 12 residues. Unmatched junction bases numbered 3, after V lost 4 bases and J lost 9 bases. Germline V gene lookup returns CDR1 SGHVS and CDR2 FQNEAQ. The CDR3 loop is CASSWRGSEQFF. The CDR3 bases are TGTGCCAGCAGCTGGCGGGGGAGTGAGCAGTTCTTC. The whole variable domain, remainder taken from reference TRBV7-8 and TRBJ2-1, is GAGVSQSPRYKVAKRGQDVALRCDPISGHVSLFWYQQALGQGPEFLTYFQNEAQLDKSGLPSDRFFAERPEGSVSTLKIQRTQQEDSAVYLCASSWRGSEQFFGPGTRLTVL.

As to this clonotype: One junction end disagrees with the germline gene, perhaps due to a read error. The chain recombines TRBV7-6 with TRBJ2-5; weak D call: TRBD1 (6 bases). There are 14 residues in the CDR3. In germline, CDR1 is SGHVS, CDR2 FNYEAQ. The CDR3 DNA sequence: TGTGCTAGCAGCTACTTGGGGGCAGGGGAGACCCAGTACTTC. This sequence encodes CASSYLGAGETQYF.

This clonotype was counted a single time. The CDR3 bases are TGTGCCAGCTCAGTTCAGGGATCCTCCTACGAGCAGTACTTC. Translated, it gives CASSVQGSSYEQYF. The chain has TRBV18 and TRBJ2-7; possibly TRBD1 for D (5 bases). In germline, CDR1 is KGHSH, CDR2 LQKENI. Trimming removed 5 bases from V and 0 bases from J, with 11 bases in between. CDR3 length equals 14 residues.

This clonotype has a count of ten or more. This chain uses TRBV7-2 with TRBJ2-5, with D possibly being TRBD2 (7 bases). The CDR3 spans 14 residues. Trimming cost V 7 bases and J 5 bases, with 17 bases left between them. Looked up from germline, CDR1 is SGHTA and CDR2 is FQGNSA. CDR3 bases: TGTGCCAGCATCAAGGGGGGGGGCAGGGAGACCCAGTACTTC. This encodes CASIKGGGRETQYF.

The chain is built from TRBV27 and TRBJ1-5, with D unresolved. This CDR3 has 16 amino acids. The germline gives CDR1 MNHEY, CDR2 SMNVEV (reference sequence). Deletions cut 5 bases from V and 0 bases from J, with 14 bases between. Written as DNA, the CDR3 is TGTGCCAGCAGTCGGAAATTGGCAGCTAGCAATCAGCCCCAGCATTTT. Translation: CASSRKLAASNQPQHF.

This clonotype was seen repeatedly, ten times or more. The rearrangement uses TRBV6-6 and TRBJ1-2, with D maybe TRBD1 (5 bases). The CDR3 length is 14 residues. The germline V gene has CDR1 MNHNY and CDR2 SVGAGI (reference sequence). The V and J ends lost 5 bases and 4 bases respectively, with 14 bases between them. The CDR3 DNA follows: TGTGCCAGCAGTGTTGAGTCCGGGGGCTATGGCTACACCTTC. Protein product: CASSVESGGYGYTF.

The CDR3 is CASSSSRGEAFF. The CDR3 region has the DNA TGTGCCAGCAGCTCCTCCAGGGGTGAAGCTTTCTTT. The rearrangement links TRBV7-8 to TRBJ1-1; D may be TRBD1 (6 bases). The CDR3 spans 12 residues. Germline values: CDR1 SGHVS, CDR2 FQNEAQ. Trimming removed 4 bases at V and 7 bases at J, with 10 bases between.

This clonotype came up many times. The V and J genes are TRBV7-8 and TRBJ1-2; 9 nucleotides line up with TRBD1. The CDR3 runs to 14 residues. V shed 0 bases, J shed 8 bases, and the junction held 4 bases outside the gene matches. Germline loops: CDR1 SGHVS, CDR2 FQNEAQ. The CDR3 DNA is TGTGCCAGCAGCTTAGCGACAGGGGGAAGAGGCTACACCTTC. This encodes CASSLATGGRGYTF.

This clonotype was seen many times. The V gene is TRBV7-2, the J gene TRBJ1-5; possible D gene TRBD1, 6 bases. The V end lost 5 bases, the J end lost 9 bases, and 20 bases lay between the germline ends. Germline V lookup: CDR1 SGHTA, CDR2 FQGNSA. This CDR3 has 15 amino acids. The CDR3 loop is CASSRDIKRGVPQHF. DNA of the CDR3: TGTGCCAGCAGCCGGGACATCAAAAGGGGGGTGCCCCAGCATTTT.

This clonotype was counted at least ten times. J is TRBJ2-3 and V is TRBV7-2, with a tentative D call TRBD2 (6 bases). The CDR3 covers 13 residues. Between the trimmed V and J ends, which lost 4 bases and 11 bases, there was a span of 16 bases. Germline values: CDR1 SGHTA, CDR2 FQGNSA. The CDR3 here is CASSWDSILGQYF. The CDR3 bases are TGTGCCAGCAGCTGGGACTCCATCCTTGGGCAGTATTTT. Full variable domain (rest looked up from reference TRBV7-2 and TRBJ2-3): GAGVSQSPSNKVTEKGKDVELRCDPISGHTALYWYRQSLGQGLEFLIYFQGNSAPDKSGLPSDRFSAERTGGSVSTLTIQRTQQEDSAVYLCASSWDSILGQYFGPGTRLTVL.

This clonotype was observed at least ten times. The chain is built from TRBV7-8 and TRBJ1-3; D remains unclear. The CDR3 totals 14 residues. The V gene's germline CDR1 is SGHVS and CDR2 FQNEAQ. The V end lost 1 base, the J end lost 0 bases, and 4 bases lay between the germline ends. CDR3 sequence (DNA): TGTGCCAGCAGCTTAGGGAGCTCTGGAAACACCATATATTTT. Its protein is CASSLGSSGNTIYF.